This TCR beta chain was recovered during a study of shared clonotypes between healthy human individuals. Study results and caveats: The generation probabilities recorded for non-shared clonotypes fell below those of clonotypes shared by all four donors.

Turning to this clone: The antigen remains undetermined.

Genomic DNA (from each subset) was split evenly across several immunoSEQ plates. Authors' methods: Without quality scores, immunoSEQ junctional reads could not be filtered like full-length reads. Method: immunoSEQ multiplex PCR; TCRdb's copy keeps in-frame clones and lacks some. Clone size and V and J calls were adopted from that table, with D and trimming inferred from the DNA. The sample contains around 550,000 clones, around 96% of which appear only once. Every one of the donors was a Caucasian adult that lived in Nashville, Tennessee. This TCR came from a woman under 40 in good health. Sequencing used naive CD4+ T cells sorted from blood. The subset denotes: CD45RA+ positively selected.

This chain's CDR3 is CASSQQEENTEAFF. Here the CDR3 DNA reads TGTGCCAGCAGCCAGCAGGAGGAGAACACTGAAGCTTTCTTT. The chain combines TRBV4-2 with TRBJ1-1; D unclear. V lost 3 bases to trimming and J lost 1 base, with 9 bases between them. The CDR3 consists of 14 residues. In germline, CDR1 is LGHNA, CDR2 YNFKEQ.